What follows are 20 T cell receptor beta chains derived from one specimen sequenced in a study of T cells of healthy individuals. Using its own MiXCR run on the 5' RACE reads, TCRdb lists one record per CDR3 protein. The sample includes roughly 76,000 distinct CDR3 sequences, about 5.5% of them seen just once. The source of these receptors is a female donor in good health.

This clonotype was seen ten or more times. This sequence joins TRBV24-1 and TRBJ1-5; 8 nucleotides align to TRBD1. CDR3 length equals 15 residues. CDR1 KGHDR and CDR2 SFDVKD come from the germline V gene. The trim removed 9 bases at V and 2 bases at J, leaving 8 bases unmatched. The CDR3 is CATSRTGMGNQPQHF. DNA for the CDR3: TGTGCCACCTCCCGGACAGGGATGGGCAATCAGCCCCAGCATTTT.

This clonotype came up a few times. The genes are TRBV7-9 and TRBJ1-1; 9 nucleotides align to TRBD1. In germline, CDR1 is SEHNR, CDR2 FQNEAQ (reference sequence). This CDR3 contains 15 residues. V lost 3 bases, J lost 5 bases, and 7 bases stayed unmatched. CDR3 DNA: TGTGCCAGCAGCTTTCACAGGGGGCCGGGGACTGAAGCTTTCTTT. It specifies CASSFHRGPGTEAFF.

The chain employs TRBV5-6 and TRBJ1-5, with D perhaps TRBD1 (5 bases). The ends were cut back, 1 base at V and 2 bases at J, with 7 bases in the middle. This CDR3 contains 14 residues. Germline loops: CDR1 SGHDT, CDR2 YYEEEE. The CDR3 sequence: CASSLRGGNQPQHF. CDR3 nucleotide sequence: TGTGCCAGCAGCTTGCGGGGGGGCAATCAGCCCCAGCATTTT. Supplemented by reference TRBV5-6 and TRBJ1-5, the full variable domain reads DAGVTQSPTHLIKTRGQQVTLRCSPKSGHDTVSWYQQALGQGPQFIFQYYEEEERQRGNFPDRFSGHQFPNYSSELNVNALLLGDSALYLCASSLRGGNQPQHFGDGTRLSIL.

This clonotype was observed at least ten times. In DNA form, the CDR3 reads TGTGCCAGCACCAACACGACAGGAAGGAACACTGAAGCTTTCTTT. It translates to CASTNTTGRNTEAFF. The V gene is TRBV7-9, the J gene TRBJ1-1, with D possibly TRBD1 on 6 matching bases. V lost 7 bases and J lost 1, with 16 bases in between. Looked up from germline, CDR1 is SEHNR and CDR2 is FQNEAQ (reference sequence). This CDR3 comprises 15 residues.

There are many counts of this clonotype. The V call is TRBV28, the J call TRBJ2-7, with 9 bases lining up with TRBD1. Looked up from germline, CDR1 is MDHEN and CDR2 is SYDVKM. V was pared by 3 bases and J by 3 bases, with 6 bases of the junction left unmatched. This CDR3 is 15 amino acids long. DNA of the CDR3: TGTGCCAGCAGTTTCCGGGACAGGGTCATCTACGAGCAGTACTTC. Its translation: CASSFRDRVIYEQYF.

This clonotype was seen many times. This chain connects TRBV7-2 to TRBJ1-6; 9 nucleotides agree with TRBD1. Germline-derived CDR1 and CDR2 are SGHTA and FQGNSA. J gave up 4 bases and V 3 bases, and 1 base lay outside the gene matches. The CDR3 consists of 15 residues. The CDR3 spells CASSFGTGYNSPLHF. CDR3 nucleotide sequence: TGTGCCAGCAGCTTCGGGACAGGGTATAATTCACCCCTCCACTTT.

At least ten counts were recorded for this clonotype. The V call is TRBV29-1, the J call TRBJ2-1; 12 bases line up with TRBD1. Trimming removed 7 bases from V and 7 bases from J; junction bases left unmatched: 5. This CDR3 comprises 13 residues. CDR1 is SQVTM and CDR2 is ANQGSEA in the germline V gene. For the CDR3, the DNA is TGCAGCGCCCGGGACAGGGGGCGGAATGAGCAGTTCTTC. This codes for CSARDRGRNEQFF.

This clonotype has a count of ten or more. The rearrangement uses TRBV13 and TRBJ1-4; D uncertain. The CDR3 is 14 amino acids. Trimming took 5 bases from V and 5 from J, leaving 12 bases between them. Germline V gives CDR1 PRHDT, CDR2 FYEKMQ (reference sequence). The CDR3 region is CASSIGRINEKLFF. The CDR3 nucleotides are TGTGCCAGCAGCATTGGGCGGATAAATGAAAAACTGTTTTTT. Using reference TRBV13 and TRBJ1-4 for the parts outside the CDR3, the full variable domain is AAGVIQSPRHLIKEKRETATLKCYPIPRHDTVYWYQQGPGQDPQFLISFYEKMQSDKGSIPDRFSAQQFSDYHSELNMSSLELGDSALYFCASSIGRINEKLFFGSGTQLSVL.

This clonotype has at least ten counts. Here the CDR3 reads CASSLTLYNGLGPYNEQFF. CDR3 nucleotide sequence: TGTGCCAGCAGCTTGACCCTATACAATGGACTAGGCCCCTACAATGAGCAGTTCTTC. The chain has TRBV5-8 and TRBJ2-1; 7 bases align to TRBD2. Trimming cost V 1 base and J 2 bases; bases outside gene matches: 15. The CDR3 is 19 residues long. Germline values: CDR1 SGHTS, CDR2 YDEGEE. The full variable domain, with the rest looked up from reference TRBV5-8 and TRBJ2-1, is EAGVTQSPTHLIKTRGQQATLRCSPISGHTSVYWYQQALGLGLQFLLWYDEGEERNRGNFPPRFSGRQFPNYSSELNVNALELEDSALYLCASSLTLYNGLGPYNEQFFGPGTRLTVL.

This clonotype has a handful of counts. The CDR3 nucleotides read TGCGCCAGCACCCGTACTAGCGGGCGGAACAATGAGCAGTTCTTC. It encodes CASTRTSGRNNEQFF. This rearrangement joins TRBV5-1 to TRBJ2-1; 9 positions match TRBD2. Per the germline V gene, CDR1 is SGHRS and CDR2 is YFSETQ. V lost 6 bases to trimming and J lost 5 bases; unmatched junction nucleotides: 9. The CDR3 has 15 residues.

The rearrangement links TRBV6-1 to TRBJ1-4; unclear D gene. Germline-derived CDR1 and CDR2 are MNHNS and SASEGT. This CDR3 comprises 14 residues. V gave up 5 bases and J gave up 8 bases, with 15 bases separating them. CDR3 DNA sequence: TGTGCCAGCAGTCCGGGGAGCTCGAGGGAAAAACTGTTTTTT. This translates into CASSPGSSREKLFF.

This clonotype was observed many times. V and J are TRBV19 and TRBJ2-1; 9 nucleotides line up with TRBD1. Trimming cost V 6 bases and J 2 bases; bases outside gene matches: 5. CDR3 length: 15 residues. Germline loops: CDR1 LNHDA, CDR2 SQIVND (reference sequence). CDR3 in DNA: TGTGCCAGTAGGCAGGACAGGGGCCCCTACAATGAGCAGTTCTTC. This codes for CASRQDRGPYNEQFF.

In this sample, this clonotype turned up many times. V usage is TRBV7-9 and J usage is TRBJ2-3; D call uncertain. The CDR3 extends over 12 amino acids. Germline assignment: CDR1 SEHNR and CDR2 FQNEAQ (reference sequence). V lost 1 base and J 11 bases, leaving 10 bases between the germline ends. CDR3 amino acids: CASSLGAPEQYF. The CDR3 bases are TGTGCCAGCAGCTTAGGCGCCCCAGAGCAGTATTTT.

There are many counts of this clonotype. This chain connects TRBV18 to TRBJ1-1; perhaps TRBD1 as D (5 bases). Germline V gene lookup returns CDR1 KGHSH and CDR2 LQKENI. There are 15 residues in the CDR3. Trimming removed 3 bases from V and 3 bases from J, with 14 bases in between. This CDR3 is CASSPPGLRHTEAFF. The CDR3 coding sequence is TGTGCCAGCTCACCGCCGGGACTACGTCACACTGAAGCTTTCTTT.

This clonotype was counted only a few times. This chain connects TRBV5-4 to TRBJ1-1; weak D call: TRBD1 (5 bases). CDR3 length equals 15 residues. Germline V gene data show CDR1 as SGHNT and CDR2 as YYREEE (reference sequence). V was trimmed by 4 bases and J by 4 bases, leaving 17 bases between them. The CDR3, as DNA: TGTGCCAGCAGCCCCACAGCCGAGGGGATCACTGAAGCTTTCTTT. Amino acid sequence: CASSPTAEGITEAFF.

This clonotype was recorded at least ten times. The chain is built from TRBV7-8 and TRBJ2-5; D possibly corresponds to TRBD2 (6 bases). The CDR3 is made up of 16 amino acids. In germline, CDR1 is SGHVS, CDR2 FQNEAQ. Trimming stripped 2 bases from V and 2 bases from J, with 15 bases between. The chain's CDR3 is CASSLRGTRTQETQYF. As DNA, the CDR3 is TGTGCCAGCAGCTTACGCGGGACCAGAACTCAAGAGACCCAGTACTTC.

In this sample, this clonotype turned up many times. V gene TRBV28 combines with J gene TRBJ1-2; TRBD1 agrees at 9 bases. Unmatched junction bases numbered 12, after V lost 6 bases and J lost 4 bases. CDR3 size: 16 residues. Germline V gives CDR1 MDHEN, CDR2 SYDVKM. In DNA form, the CDR3 reads TGTGCCAGCAGGAGCCAACAGGGGGCCGGGACCTATGGCTACACCTTC. Amino acid sequence: CASRSQQGAGTYGYTF.

The chain combines TRBV19 with TRBJ1-1, with D uncertain. CDR1 is LNHDA, CDR2 SQIVND, per germline (reference sequence). V lost 7 bases and J 1 base, leaving 16 bases between the germline ends. The CDR3 totals 15 residues. The DNA for the CDR3 is TGTGCCAGTACCAAACCGAGGCAGCCGAACACTGAAGCTTTCTTT. This sequence encodes CASTKPRQPNTEAFF.

This clonotype has a count of ten or more. This chain uses TRBV30 with TRBJ1-4, with 7 bases aligning to TRBD1. Germline loops: CDR1 GTSNPN, CDR2 SVGIG (reference sequence). CDR3 length: 15 residues. With V trimmed by 4 bases and J by 7 bases, 12 bases remained unmatched. The chain's CDR3 is CAWNPQGKGGEKLFF. The DNA of the CDR3 is TGTGCCTGGAATCCACAGGGGAAGGGAGGTGAAAAACTGTTTTTT. Combining the CDR3 with reference TRBV30 and TRBJ1-4 gives the whole variable domain SQTIHQWPATLVQPVGSPLSLECTVEGTSNPNLYWYRQAAGRGLQLLFYSVGIGQISSEVPQNLSASRPQDRQFILSSKKLLLSDSGFYLCAWNPQGKGGEKLFFGSGTQLSVL.

The sample holds many counts of this clonotype. For the CDR3, the DNA is TGTGCCAGCACCAAGGGCGGACTAGCGGCAAATGAGCAGTTCTTC. This codes for CASTKGGLAANEQFF. This chain uses TRBV12-3 or TRBV12-4 with TRBJ2-1, with TRBD2 matching 10 bases. The length of the CDR3 is 15 residues. Trimming took 7 bases from V and 7 from J; bases not matched to a gene: 10.